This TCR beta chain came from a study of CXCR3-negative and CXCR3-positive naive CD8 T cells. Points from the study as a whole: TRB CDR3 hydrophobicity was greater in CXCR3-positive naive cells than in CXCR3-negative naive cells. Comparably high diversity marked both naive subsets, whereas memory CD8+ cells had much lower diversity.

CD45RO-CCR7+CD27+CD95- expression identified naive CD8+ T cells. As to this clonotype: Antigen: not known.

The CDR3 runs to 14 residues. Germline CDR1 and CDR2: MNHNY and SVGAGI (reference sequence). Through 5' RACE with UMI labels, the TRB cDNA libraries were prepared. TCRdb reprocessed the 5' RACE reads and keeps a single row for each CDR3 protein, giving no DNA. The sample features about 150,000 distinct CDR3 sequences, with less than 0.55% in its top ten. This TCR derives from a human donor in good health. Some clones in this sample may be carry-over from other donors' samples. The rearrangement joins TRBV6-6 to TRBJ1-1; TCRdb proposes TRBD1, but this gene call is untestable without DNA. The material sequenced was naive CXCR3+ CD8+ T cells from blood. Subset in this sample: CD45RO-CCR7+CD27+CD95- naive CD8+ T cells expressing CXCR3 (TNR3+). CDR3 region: CASSYRDRETEAFF.